This T cell receptor (beta chain) is from a study of T cell changes during pregnancy in multiple sclerosis. The CDR3 runs 13 residues. Germline CDR1 is LNHDA and CDR2 is SQIVND (reference sequence). The V and J ends lost 2 bases and 4 bases respectively, with 6 bases between them. Generated by immunoSEQ multiplex PCR, the TCRdb table keeps only in-frame clones and is missing some. The sample contains around 3,500 clones, around 86% of which appear only once. The clonotype was recovered from a female donor in good health, enrolled as a control in a pregnancy study. The starting material was CD8+ T cells from peripheral blood mononuclear cells, obtained in the first trimester of pregnancy. V is TRBV19 and J is TRBJ2-1; D ambiguous. The chain's CDR3 is CASSISHYNEQFF. CDR3 bases: TGTGCCAGTAGTATAAGCCATTACAATGAGCAGTTCTTC.